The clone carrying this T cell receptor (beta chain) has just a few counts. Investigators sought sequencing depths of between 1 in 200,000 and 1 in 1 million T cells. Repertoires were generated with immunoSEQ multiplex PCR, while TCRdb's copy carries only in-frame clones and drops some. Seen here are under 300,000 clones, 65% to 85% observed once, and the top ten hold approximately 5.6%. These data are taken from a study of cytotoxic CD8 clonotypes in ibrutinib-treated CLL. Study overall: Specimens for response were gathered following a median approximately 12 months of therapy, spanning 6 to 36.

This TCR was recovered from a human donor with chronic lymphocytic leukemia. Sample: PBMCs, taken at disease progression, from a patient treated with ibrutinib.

The CDR3 DNA sequence: TGTGCCAGCAGCGAGAAGGGGCAACTGAATGAGCAGTTCTTC. Translating gives CASSEKGQLNEQFF. The V gene is TRBV9, the J gene TRBJ2-1; a weak D match, TRBD1 (5 bases). The CDR3 extends over 14 amino acids. Germline-derived CDR1 and CDR2 are SGDLS and YYNGEE. Trimming shortened V by 3 bases and J by 7 bases, and 14 bases separated the two germline ends.